The present T cell receptor (beta chain) was sequenced within a study of T cell repertoires in cytomegalovirus infection. TCRdb analysed the reads with MiXCR anew, one entry per CDR3 protein. The table has approximately 470,000 distinct CDR3 sequences, about 42% seen once. In this sample, this clonotype turned up many times. The target antigen is unknown. The V end lost 0 bases, the J end lost 3 bases, and 3 bases lay between the germline ends. CDR1 and CDR2 (germline): SNHLY, FYNNEI. CDR3 length equals 13 residues. Here the sequenced sample was cultured PBMCs, taken from culture after CMV antigen stimulation. This chain links TRBV2 with TRBJ1-5; D is unresolved. The sequence was collected from a human donor in good health (CMV status not recorded). Some clones in this sample may be carry-over from other donors' samples. The CDR3: CASSEAPNQPQHF. CDR3 nucleotide sequence: TGTGCCAGCAGTGAAGCGCCCAATCAGCCCCAGCATTTT. Supplemented by reference TRBV2 and TRBJ1-5, the full variable domain reads EPEVTQTPSHQVTQMGQEVILRCVPISNHLYFYWYRQILGQKVEFLVSFYNNEISEKSEIFDDQFSVERPDGSNFTLKIRSTKLEDSAMYFCASSEAPNQPQHFGDGTRLSIL.